The source of this TCR beta chain is a study of CD8 T cells in ankylosing spondylitis. This clonotype was seen only a few times. Its antigen is as yet unknown. General study findings and limits: In synovial fluid and blood from reactive arthritis, some motif variants were previously reported. A motif of 7 to 9 highly homologous TCR beta variants was seen as apparently characteristic of ankylosing spondylitis blood.

Germline V lookup: CDR1 SGHVS, CDR2 FQNEAQ. V was trimmed by 3 bases and J by 3 bases, leaving 15 bases between them. The CDR3 is 15 residues long. TCRdb itself ran the 5' RACE reads through MiXCR, one entry per CDR3 protein. Among 450,000 to 550,000 distinct CDR3 sequences listed, 5.3% were seen once. This receptor was obtained from a male donor with ankylosing spondylitis. V gene TRBV7-8 combines with J gene TRBJ2-7; D perhaps matches TRBD2 (5 bases). What was sequenced was blood, either unsorted or a sorted T cell fraction (not recorded which). CDR3 nucleotides: TGTGCCAGCAGCTTCGGTCCCAGCGGATACTACGAGCAGTACTTC. This gives the protein CASSFGPSGYYEQYF.